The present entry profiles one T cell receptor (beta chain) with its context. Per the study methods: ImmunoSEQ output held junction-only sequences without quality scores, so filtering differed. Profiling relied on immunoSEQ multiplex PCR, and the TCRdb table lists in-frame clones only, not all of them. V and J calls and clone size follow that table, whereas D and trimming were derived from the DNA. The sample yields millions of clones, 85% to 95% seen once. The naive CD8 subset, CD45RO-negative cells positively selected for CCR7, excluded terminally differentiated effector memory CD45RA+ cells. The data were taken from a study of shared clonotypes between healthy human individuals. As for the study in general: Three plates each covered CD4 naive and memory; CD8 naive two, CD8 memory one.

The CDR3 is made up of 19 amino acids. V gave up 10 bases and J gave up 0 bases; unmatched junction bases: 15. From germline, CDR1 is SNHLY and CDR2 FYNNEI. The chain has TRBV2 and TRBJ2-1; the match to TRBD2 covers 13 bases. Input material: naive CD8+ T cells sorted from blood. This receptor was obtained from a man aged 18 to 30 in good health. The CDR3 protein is CAIKEPGLAGSSSYNEQFF. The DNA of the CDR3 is TGTGCCATCAAGGAACCGGGACTAGCGGGGTCGAGCTCCTACAATGAGCAGTTCTTC. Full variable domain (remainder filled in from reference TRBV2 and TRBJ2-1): EPEVTQTPSHQVTQMGQEVILRCVPISNHLYFYWYRQILGQKVEFLVSFYNNEISEKSEIFDDQFSVERPDGSNFTLKIRSTKLEDSAMYFCAIKEPGLAGSSSYNEQFFGPGTRLTVL.